The 23 T cell receptor beta chains below were found in one sample sequenced in a study of blood T cell repertoires in COVID-19. Using immunoSEQ multiplex PCR, the repertoire was profiled, and TCRdb retains in-frame clones only, with some absent. The data show 200,000 to 250,000 clones, 82% seen once. The specimen sequenced was peripheral blood. These receptors were taken from a woman in her thirties or forties with acute or convalescent COVID-19.

The V call is TRBV11-2, the J call TRBJ2-7, with TRBD1 matching 9 bases. CDR3 length: 14 residues. V was pared by 6 bases and J by 3 bases, with 6 bases of the junction left unmatched. The V gene's germline CDR1 is SGHAT and CDR2 FQNNGV. The CDR3 DNA reads TGTGCCAGCAGTTCCGGGACAGGGAGCTACGAGCAGTACTTC. Translating it yields CASSSGTGSYEQYF.

The V gene is TRBV27, the J gene TRBJ2-1; D is perhaps TRBD1 (5 bases). Germline V gene sequence: CDR1 MNHEY, CDR2 SMNVEV (reference sequence). The CDR3 contains 16 residues. Trimming shortened V by 4 bases and J by 3 bases, and 16 bases separated the two germline ends. CDR3 sequence: CASSSNLGPYYNEQFF. CDR3 DNA: TGTGCCAGCAGTTCCAACCTGGGGCCATACTACAATGAGCAGTTCTTC.

The CDR3 bases are TGTGCCAGTAGGCCACAGGGCCTGAACACTGAAGCTTTCTTT. Its translation is CASRPQGLNTEAFF. V and J are TRBV19 and TRBJ1-1; tentative D call: TRBD1 (6 bases). The CDR3 has 14 amino acids. Per germline, CDR1 LNHDA and CDR2 SQIVND (reference sequence). V gave up 6 bases and J gave up 0 bases, with 11 bases separating them.

The chain joins TRBV20-1 to TRBJ2-7, with D unresolved. From germline, CDR1 is DFQATT and CDR2 SNEGSKA (reference sequence). The CDR3 is 14 amino acids. V was pared by 3 bases and J by 0 bases, with 12 bases between. The CDR3 sequence: CSASKGSGSYEQYF. CDR3 bases: TGCAGTGCTAGTAAAGGTTCGGGCTCCTACGAGCAGTACTTC.

This chain connects TRBV30 to TRBJ1-6, with 9 nucleotides matching TRBD1. CDR1 is GTSNPN, CDR2 SVGIG, per germline (reference sequence). The CDR3 totals 14 residues. The V gene end was trimmed by 1 base and the J gene end by 11 bases; junction bases not matched to a gene: 6. CDR3 in amino acids: CAWSAGTGLAPLHF. DNA for the CDR3: TGTGCCTGGAGTGCAGGGACAGGGCTGGCACCCCTCCACTTT. Combining the CDR3 with reference TRBV30 and TRBJ1-6 gives the whole variable domain SQTIHQWPATLVQPVGSPLSLECTVEGTSNPNLYWYRQAAGRGLQLLFYSVGIGQISSEVPQNLSASRPQDRQFILSSKKLLLSDSGFYLCAWSAGTGLAPLHFGNGTRLTVT.

This clone was detected only once. This chain links TRBV6-4 with TRBJ1-5; D remains unclear. The CDR3 runs 13 residues. Trimming removed 10 bases from V and 7 bases from J, with 17 bases in between. Germline-derived CDR1 and CDR2 are MRHNA and SNTAGT. CDR3 in amino acids: CATTNTIRQPQHF. Written as DNA, the CDR3 is TGTGCCACTACAAATACTATCCGACAGCCCCAGCATTTT.

This rearrangement joins TRBV5-8 to TRBJ2-3; no reliable D call. The CDR3 extends over 17 amino acids. V lost 0 bases and J lost 0, with 14 bases in between. Germline-derived CDR1 and CDR2 are SGHTS and YDEGEE. The chain's CDR3 is CASSLGDSSTSTDTQYF. DNA for the CDR3: TGTGCCAGCAGCTTGGGAGACTCCTCAACTAGCACAGATACGCAGTATTTT.

This sequence joins TRBV4-1 and TRBJ2-1, with 11 bases matching TRBD2. With 6 bases clipped from V and 15 bases from J, the junction kept 10 bases outside the gene matches. Germline V gene lookup returns CDR1 MGHRA and CDR2 YSYEKL. The CDR3 sequence is 13 residues long. The CDR3 region is CASRPLAGGSLFF. The CDR3 coding sequence is TGCGCCAGCAGACCTCTAGCGGGGGGTAGTCTGTTCTTC.

The chain links TRBV7-8 to TRBJ1-6; 7 nucleotides line up with TRBD1. With V trimmed by 3 bases and J by 8 bases, 10 bases remained unmatched. Germline V gives CDR1 SGHVS, CDR2 FQNEAQ. The CDR3 runs 16 residues. The CDR3 region is CASSLSRDSTYSPLHF. CDR3 bases: TGTGCCAGCAGCTTGAGCCGGGACAGCACATATTCACCCCTCCACTTT.

This clone was detected once. V is TRBV12-5 and J is TRBJ2-5; TRBD2 matches at 16 bases. V was pared by 0 bases and J by 3 bases, with 7 bases of the junction left unmatched. This CDR3 has 19 amino acids. Germline assignment: CDR1 LGHNT and CDR2 FRNRAP. This CDR3 is CASGLVRGGTSGREETQYF. In DNA, the CDR3 is TGTGCTAGTGGTTTGGTACGGGGCGGGACTAGCGGGAGGGAAGAGACCCAGTACTTC.

Turning to this clone: Other DNA sequences from this sample encode an identical CDR3 as well. This rearrangement joins TRBV18 to TRBJ1-1; perhaps TRBD1 as D (5 bases). Germline CDR1 reads KGHSH; CDR2 reads LQKENI. V was shortened by 3 bases and J by 1 base, with 6 bases between the two germline ends. This CDR3 contains 13 residues. CDR3 region: CASSPQGNTEAFF. CDR3 coding DNA: TGTGCCAGCTCACCGCAGGGGAACACTGAAGCTTTCTTT.

This clone has ten or more counts. The rearrangement uses TRBV9 and TRBJ2-7; 15 nucleotides agree with TRBD2. Germline lookup yields CDR1 SGDLS and CDR2 YYNGEE. The length of the CDR3 is 17 residues. J was trimmed by 6 bases and V by 2 bases; bases with no gene match: 9. Here the CDR3 DNA reads TGTGCCAGCAGCGTCTCATCGCCGGGACTAGCGGGAGGCGAGCAGTACTTC. Its translation: CASSVSSPGLAGGEQYF.

V is TRBV4-3 and J is TRBJ1-1; D perhaps matches TRBD1 (5 bases). The CDR3 spans 16 residues. Germline V gene sequence: CDR1 LGHNA, CDR2 YSLEER. The germline V and J ends were trimmed by 0 bases and 4 bases, with 15 bases remaining between them. The CDR3, as DNA: TGCGCCAGCAGCCAAGATGGGGGAGGGGCGGGCACTGAAGCTTTCTTT. The encoded protein is CASSQDGGGAGTEAFF.

The rearrangement joins TRBV5-8 to TRBJ1-1; D may be TRBD1 (5 bases). This CDR3 contains 14 residues. V was cut by 0 bases and J by 5 bases, with 11 bases left in between. Germline V lookup: CDR1 SGHTS, CDR2 YDEGEE. CDR3 residues: CASSLVVRGTEAFF. The CDR3 DNA follows: TGTGCCAGCAGCTTGGTTGTAAGGGGTACTGAAGCTTTCTTT. The variable domain in full, completed from reference TRBV5-8 and TRBJ1-1, reads EAGVTQSPTHLIKTRGQQATLRCSPISGHTSVYWYQQALGLGLQFLLWYDEGEERNRGNFPPRFSGRQFPNYSSELNVNALELEDSALYLCASSLVVRGTEAFFGQGTRLTVV.

This clone appeared a few times. This chain connects TRBV3-1 (or the pseudogene TRBV3-2) to TRBJ2-3; 7 bases match TRBD2. The CDR3 is made up of 15 amino acids. CDR1 is LGHDT, CDR2 YNNKEL, per germline (reference sequence). Trimming cost V 5 bases and J 3 bases; bases outside gene matches: 8. This CDR3 reads CASSGGAGLTDTQYF. In DNA, the CDR3 is TGTGCCAGCAGCGGCGGAGCGGGACTTACAGATACGCAGTATTTT.

This chain connects TRBV2 to TRBJ2-3, with 7 bases matching TRBD2. This CDR3 is built from 16 residues. Trimming removed 8 bases from V and 0 bases from J; junction bases left unmatched: 11. Germline CDR1 is SNHLY and CDR2 is FYNNEI. CDR3 region: CASEGTTAVSTDTQYF. The CDR3 nucleotides are TGTGCCAGCGAGGGGACTACCGCCGTAAGCACAGATACGCAGTATTTT.

The chain couples TRBV29-1 to TRBJ1-2; D not certain. The germline V gene has CDR1 SQVTM and CDR2 ANQGSEA. V shed 6 bases and J shed 8 bases, with 10 bases lying between them. This CDR3 has 10 residues. CDR3 protein: CSVGEGGYTF. In DNA form, the CDR3 reads TGCAGCGTGGGAGAAGGGGGCTACACCTTC. Complete variable domain (other parts from reference TRBV29-1 and TRBJ1-2): SAVISQKPSRDICQRGTSLTIQCQVDSQVTMMFWYRQQPGQSLTLIATANQGSEATYESGFVIDKFPISRPNLTFSTLTVSNMSPEDSSIYLCSVGEGGYTFGSGTRLTVV.

The chain employs TRBV13 and TRBJ1-2; 7 bases align to TRBD1. The germline V gene has CDR1 PRHDT and CDR2 FYEKMQ (reference sequence). Trimming took 3 bases from V and 6 from J; bases not matched to a gene: 7. The CDR3 spans 14 residues. The CDR3 spells CASSLLQGGHGYTF. The CDR3 coding sequence is TGTGCCAGCAGCTTGTTGCAGGGGGGTCATGGCTACACCTTC. Full variable domain (rest looked up from reference TRBV13 and TRBJ1-2): AAGVIQSPRHLIKEKRETATLKCYPIPRHDTVYWYQQGPGQDPQFLISFYEKMQSDKGSIPDRFSAQQFSDYHSELNMSSLELGDSALYFCASSLLQGGHGYTFGSGTRLTVV.

The chain employs TRBV4-2 and TRBJ2-1; TRBD1 matches at 7 bases. The V gene's germline CDR1 is LGHNA and CDR2 YNFKEQ. CDR3 length: 17 amino acids. The V and J ends lost 0 bases and 0 bases, in that order; junction bases with no gene match: 5. CDR3 amino acids: CASSQDAGDSSYNEQFF. In nucleotides, the CDR3 is TGTGCCAGCAGCCAAGATGCCGGGGACAGCTCCTACAATGAGCAGTTCTTC.

The gene calls are TRBV7-9 and TRBJ2-2, with TRBD1 as a possible D gene (6 bases). This CDR3 is 15 amino acids long. With 5 bases removed from V and 3 bases from J, the gap between germline ends came to 13 bases. Germline assignment: CDR1 SEHNR and CDR2 FQNEAQ (reference sequence). The chain's CDR3 is CASSPLGGDTGELFF. In DNA, the CDR3 is TGTGCCAGCAGCCCTCTAGGGGGAGACACCGGGGAGCTGTTTTTT.

The gene calls are TRBV5-1 and TRBJ1-6, with a weak D call TRBD1 (6 bases). This CDR3 comprises 14 residues. With 5 bases removed from V and 8 bases from J, the gap between germline ends came to 14 bases. Germline values: CDR1 SGHRS, CDR2 YFSETQ. CDR3 DNA sequence: TGCGCCAGCAGGGTAGGGGGTGGGGATTCACCCCTCCACTTT. It codes for CASRVGGGDSPLHF.

V gene TRBV6-5 combines with J gene TRBJ1-2; a possible D gene is TRBD1 (6 bases). The CDR3 is 16 residues long. Trimming cost V 0 bases and J 5 bases, with 16 bases left between them. Germline V gives CDR1 MNHEY, CDR2 SVGAGI. This chain's CDR3 is CASSYSAAGALYGYTF. The CDR3 DNA reads TGTGCCAGCAGTTACTCGGCGGCAGGGGCCTTGTATGGCTACACCTTC.

This clone showed up just once. This sequence joins TRBV7-7 and TRBJ2-1; 16 positions match TRBD2. Germline CDR1 is SSHAT and CDR2 is FNYEAQ (reference sequence). CDR3 length: 16 residues. V shed 5 bases, J shed 9 bases, and the junction held 7 bases outside the gene matches. The CDR3 here is CASSETGLAGGGEQFF. CDR3 nucleotide sequence: TGTGCCAGCAGCGAGACGGGACTAGCGGGAGGGGGTGAGCAGTTCTTC.